The clone carrying this TCR beta chain has more than one count but fewer than ten. What it binds is unknown. Mouse names are used for the genes. The sequence runs out 1 residue before the end of the CDR3; the remainder is reconstructed from the germline J gene. The assay was immunoSEQ multiplex PCR, and TCRdb's table has in-frame clones only and misses some. The data show over 40,000 clones, with approximately 70% seen just once and approximately 0.5% held by the top ten. This record belongs to a study of tissue T cells after allogeneic stem cell transplantation. Overall study results and limits: In patients and mice, blood and spleen missed much of tissue repertoire.

The V end was cut by 0 bases, the J end by 4 bases, with 2 bases between. Per the germline V gene, CDR1 is NSHNY and CDR2 is SYGAGN. The CDR3 runs 12 residues. The specimen was sorted cells pooled from one or two spleens. This receptor was obtained from a pool of C57BL/6 mice in good health. V and J are TRBV13-1 and TRBJ1-3; D is unclear. The CDR3 bases that were read are TGTGCCAGCAGTGATGGAGGAAATACGCTCTAT. Protein product: CASSDGGNTLY. The entire CDR3 is CASSDGGNTLYF.